The TCR beta chain under discussion was sequenced for a study of blood T cell repertoires in COVID-19. About the study: In each case, the material was cDNA or gDNA derived from T cells, B-cell-depleted T cells, or PBMCs.

Adults between roughly 18 and 89 years of age took part from about two dozen US areas. Clinical history as reported by participants underpinned cohort assignment. Donors of Cohort 3 who recovered were those that had two negative PCRs, clearance, or symptom resolution. Using immunoSEQ multiplex PCR, the repertoire was profiled, and TCRdb retains in-frame clones only, with some absent. The table includes about 200,000 clones, roughly 90% detected once. The CDR3 is 12 residues long. Trimming removed 5 bases at V and 3 bases at J, with 7 bases between. The V call is TRBV12-3 or TRBV12-4, the J call TRBJ2-5; D gene uncertain. The sequence was collected from a woman younger than 30 who had recovered from COVID-19. Sequences were obtained from PBMCs or T cells enriched from blood (not recorded which). The CDR3, as DNA: TGTGCCAGCAGTGGCCCAAAAGAGACCCAGTACTTC. The encoded protein is CASSGPKETQYF.